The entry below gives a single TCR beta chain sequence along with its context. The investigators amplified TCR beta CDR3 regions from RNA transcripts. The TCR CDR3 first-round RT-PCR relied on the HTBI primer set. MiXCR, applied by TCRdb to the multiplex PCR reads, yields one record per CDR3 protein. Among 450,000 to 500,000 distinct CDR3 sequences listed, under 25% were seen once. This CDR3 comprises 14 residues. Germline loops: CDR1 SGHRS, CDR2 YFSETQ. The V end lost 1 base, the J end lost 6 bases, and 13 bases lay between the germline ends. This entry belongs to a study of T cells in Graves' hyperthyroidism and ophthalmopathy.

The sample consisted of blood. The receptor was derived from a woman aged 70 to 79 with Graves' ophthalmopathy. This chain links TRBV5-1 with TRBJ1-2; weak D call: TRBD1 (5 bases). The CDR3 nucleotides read TGCGCCAGCAGCTTGAGCCAGGGATCCCATGGCTACACCTTC. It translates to CASSLSQGSHGYTF.